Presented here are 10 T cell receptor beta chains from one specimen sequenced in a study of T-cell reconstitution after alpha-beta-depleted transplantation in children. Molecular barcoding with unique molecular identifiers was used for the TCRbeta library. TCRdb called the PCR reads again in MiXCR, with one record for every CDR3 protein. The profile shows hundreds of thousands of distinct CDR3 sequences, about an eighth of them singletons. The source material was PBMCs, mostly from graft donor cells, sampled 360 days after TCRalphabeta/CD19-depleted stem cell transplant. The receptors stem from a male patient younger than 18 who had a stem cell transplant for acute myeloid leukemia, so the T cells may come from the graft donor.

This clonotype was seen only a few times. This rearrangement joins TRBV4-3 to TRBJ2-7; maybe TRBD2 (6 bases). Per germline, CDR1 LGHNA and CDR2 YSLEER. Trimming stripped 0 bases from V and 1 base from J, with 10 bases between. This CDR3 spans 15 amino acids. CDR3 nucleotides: TGCGCCAGCAGCCAAGACAGGGACTTTTCCTACGAGCAGTACTTC. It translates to CASSQDRDFSYEQYF.

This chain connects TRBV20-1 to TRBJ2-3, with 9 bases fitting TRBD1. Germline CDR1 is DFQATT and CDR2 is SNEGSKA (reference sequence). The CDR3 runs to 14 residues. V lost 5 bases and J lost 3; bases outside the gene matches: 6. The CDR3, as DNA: TGCAGTGCTGTTCCGGGACAGGGTACAGATACGCAGTATTTT. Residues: CSAVPGQGTDTQYF.

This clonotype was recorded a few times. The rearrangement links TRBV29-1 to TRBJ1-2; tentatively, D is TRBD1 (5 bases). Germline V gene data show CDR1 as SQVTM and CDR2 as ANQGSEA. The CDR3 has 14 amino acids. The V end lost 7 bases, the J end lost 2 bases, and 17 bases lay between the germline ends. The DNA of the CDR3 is TGCAGCGCTTCCGTTACGAGGGGCAACTATGGCTACACCTTC. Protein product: CSASVTRGNYGYTF.

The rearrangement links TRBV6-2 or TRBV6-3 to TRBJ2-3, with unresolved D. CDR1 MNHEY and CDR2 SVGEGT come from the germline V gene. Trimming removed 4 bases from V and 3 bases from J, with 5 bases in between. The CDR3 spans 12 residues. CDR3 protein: CASSFMTDTQYF. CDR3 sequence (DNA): TGTGCCAGCAGTTTCATGACAGATACGCAGTATTTT.

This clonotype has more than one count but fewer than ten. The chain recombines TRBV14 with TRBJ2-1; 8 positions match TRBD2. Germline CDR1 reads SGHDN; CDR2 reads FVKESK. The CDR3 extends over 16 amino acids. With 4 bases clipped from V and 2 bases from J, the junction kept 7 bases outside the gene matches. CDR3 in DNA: TGTGCCAGCAGCCCGCATATGGGACTAGCCTACAATGAGCAGTTCTTC. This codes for CASSPHMGLAYNEQFF.

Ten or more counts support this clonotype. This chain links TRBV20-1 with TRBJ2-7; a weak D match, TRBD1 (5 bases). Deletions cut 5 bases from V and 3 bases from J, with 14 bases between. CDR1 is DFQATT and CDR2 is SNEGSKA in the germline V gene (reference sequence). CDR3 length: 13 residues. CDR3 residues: CSAESVQGYEQYF. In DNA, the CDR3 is TGCAGTGCTGAAAGTGTCCAGGGCTACGAGCAGTACTTC.

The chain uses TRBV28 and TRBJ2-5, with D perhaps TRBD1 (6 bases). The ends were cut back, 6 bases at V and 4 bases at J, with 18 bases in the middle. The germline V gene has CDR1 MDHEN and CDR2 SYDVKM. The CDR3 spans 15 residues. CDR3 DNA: TGTGCCAGCAGCCGGACAGAGCCTCTTGGAGAGACCCAGTACTTC. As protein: CASSRTEPLGETQYF.

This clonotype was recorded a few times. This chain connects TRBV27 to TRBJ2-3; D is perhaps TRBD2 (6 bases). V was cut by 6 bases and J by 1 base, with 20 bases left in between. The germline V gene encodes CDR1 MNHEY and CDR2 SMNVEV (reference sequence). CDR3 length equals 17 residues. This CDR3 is CASRTRTSTGGTDTQYF. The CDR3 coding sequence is TGTGCCAGCAGAACCAGAACTAGCACAGGAGGCACAGATACGCAGTATTTT.

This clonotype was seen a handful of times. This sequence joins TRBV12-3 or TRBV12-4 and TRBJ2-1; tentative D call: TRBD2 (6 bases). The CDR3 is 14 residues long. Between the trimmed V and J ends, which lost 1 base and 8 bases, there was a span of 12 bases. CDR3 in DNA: TGTGCCAGCAGTTTAGTCGGGAGAGCGGATGAGCAGTTCTTC. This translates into CASSLVGRADEQFF.

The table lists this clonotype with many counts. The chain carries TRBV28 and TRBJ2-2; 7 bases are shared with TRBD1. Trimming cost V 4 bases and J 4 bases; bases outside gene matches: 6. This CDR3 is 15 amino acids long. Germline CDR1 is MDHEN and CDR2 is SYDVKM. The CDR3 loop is CASSSGTAITGELFF. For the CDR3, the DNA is TGTGCCAGCAGTTCCGGGACAGCAATCACCGGGGAGCTGTTTTTT. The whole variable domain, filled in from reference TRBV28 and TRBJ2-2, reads DVKVTQSSRYLVKRTGEKVFLECVQDMDHENMFWYRQDPGLGLRLIYFSYDVKMKEKGDIPEGYSVSREKKERFSLILESASTNQTSMYLCASSSGTAITGELFFGEGSRLTVL.